The source of this T cell receptor (beta chain) is a study of blood T cell repertoires in COVID-19. A note on this clone: This specimen includes other DNA sequences encoding the same CDR3.

The CDR3 totals 13 residues. Germline values: CDR1 SGHRS, CDR2 YFSETQ. Trimming left V 4 bases short and J 0 bases short, with 6 bases between. The data were produced by immunoSEQ multiplex PCR, yet TCRdb's version contains in-frame clones alone and is incomplete. The sample lists 150,000 or so clones, approximately 90% occurring once. The sample comprised peripheral blood. This TCR was sampled from a man between 18 and 29 years old with acute or convalescent COVID-19. The rearrangement joins TRBV5-1 to TRBJ2-3, with D unresolved. CDR3 nucleotide sequence: TGCGCCAGCAGCCCCCTCAGCACAGATACGCAGTATTTT. Encoded protein: CASSPLSTDTQYF. The variable domain in full, completed from reference TRBV5-1 and TRBJ2-3, reads KAGVTQTPRYLIKTRGQQVTLSCSPISGHRSVSWYQQTPGQGLQFLFEYFSETQRNKGNFPGRFSGRQFSNSRSEMNVSTLELGDSALYLCASSPLSTDTQYFGPGTRLTVL.